The T cell receptor (beta chain) described here comes from a study of metastatic and nonmetastatic thyroid tumors. Overall study context: For malignant and benign thyroid patients, tumor or nodule tissue and blood were the sources whose repertoires were compared.

No treatment of any kind had been given to any patient before thyroid surgery. Source study methods: The study's classifier, a distant-metastasis tool for papillary thyroid cancer, was built using CDR3 differences across clinicopathological groups. TCRdb re-called clones from the PCR reads using MiXCR. V and J calls and clone size were set by TCRdb, not the authors. Counted here are 30,000 to 35,000 clones, 21% occurring once; the ten biggest clones make up 3% to 3.5%. About this clone: The antigen remains undetermined. Germline and junction disagree at one end, which may indicate a read error.

General study findings and limits: Across blood and tumor, TCR beta diversity in malignant thyroid tumors was reportedly significantly higher than in benign nodules.

This CDR3 region has 12 residues. Looked up from germline, CDR1 is LGHDT and CDR2 is YNNKEL (reference sequence). Sequenced input: tumor tissue. The TCR sequence derives from a male donor with papillary thyroid cancer or a benign thyroid nodule (not recorded which). Some clones in this sample may be carry-over from other donors' samples. The genes are TRBV3-1 and TRBJ2-1; D possibly matches TRBD1 or TRBD2 (5 bases each). CDR3 DNA: TGTGCCGGCAGCCAAGACTGGGGGGAGCAGTTCTTC. Residues: CAGSQDWGEQFF.